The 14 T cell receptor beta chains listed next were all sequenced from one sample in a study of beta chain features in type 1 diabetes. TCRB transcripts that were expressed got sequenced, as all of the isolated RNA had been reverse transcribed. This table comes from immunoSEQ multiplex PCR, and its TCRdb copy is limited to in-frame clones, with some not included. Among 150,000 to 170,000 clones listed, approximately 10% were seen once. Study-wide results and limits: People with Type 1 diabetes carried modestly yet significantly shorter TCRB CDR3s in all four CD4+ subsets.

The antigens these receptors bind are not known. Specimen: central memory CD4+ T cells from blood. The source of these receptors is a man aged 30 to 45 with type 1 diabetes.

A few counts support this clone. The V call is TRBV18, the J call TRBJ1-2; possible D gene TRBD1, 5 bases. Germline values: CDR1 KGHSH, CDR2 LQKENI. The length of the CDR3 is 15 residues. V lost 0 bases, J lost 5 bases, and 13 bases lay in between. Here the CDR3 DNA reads TGTGCCAGCTCACCACCCCGACAGCTAAATTATGGCTACACCTTC. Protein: CASSPPRQLNYGYTF.

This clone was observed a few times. CDR3 DNA sequence: TGCGCCAGCAGCTTGGGGCAGGGAGAGACCCAGTACTTC. It codes for CASSLGQGETQYF. This rearrangement joins TRBV5-1 to TRBJ2-5; tentative D call: TRBD1 (5 bases). This CDR3 contains 13 residues. In germline, CDR1 is SGHRS, CDR2 YFSETQ. Trimming shortened V by 0 bases and J by 4 bases, and 7 bases separated the two germline ends.

The DNA of the CDR3 is TGTGCCAGCAGCCCCCGGGACAATCTCTATGGCTACACCTTC. It translates to CASSPRDNLYGYTF. V usage is TRBV7-2 and J usage is TRBJ1-2, with D perhaps matching TRBD1 (6 bases). There are 14 residues in the CDR3. V was trimmed by 5 bases and J by 4 bases, leaving 14 bases between them. Looked up from germline, CDR1 is SGHTA and CDR2 is FQGNSA.

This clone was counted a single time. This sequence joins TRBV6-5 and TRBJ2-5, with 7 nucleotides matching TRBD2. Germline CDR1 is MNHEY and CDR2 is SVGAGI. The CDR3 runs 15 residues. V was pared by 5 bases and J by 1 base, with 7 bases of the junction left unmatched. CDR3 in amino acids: CASSGGGAFQETQYF. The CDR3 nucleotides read TGTGCCAGCAGTGGGGGAGGGGCCTTCCAAGAGACCCAGTACTTC.

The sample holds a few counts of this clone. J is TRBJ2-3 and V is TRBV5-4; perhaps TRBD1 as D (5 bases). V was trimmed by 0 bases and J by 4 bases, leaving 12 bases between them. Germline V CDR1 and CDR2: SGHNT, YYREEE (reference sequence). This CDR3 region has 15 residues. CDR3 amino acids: CASSLEGVRSDTQYF. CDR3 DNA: TGTGCCAGCAGCTTGGAAGGGGTCAGGTCAGATACGCAGTATTTT.

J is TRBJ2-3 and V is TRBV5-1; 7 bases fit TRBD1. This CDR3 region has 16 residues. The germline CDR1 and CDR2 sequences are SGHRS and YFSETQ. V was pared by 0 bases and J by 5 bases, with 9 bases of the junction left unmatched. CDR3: CASSLEGDSTRDTQYF. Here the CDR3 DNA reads TGCGCCAGCAGCTTGGAGGGGGACAGTACGCGAGATACGCAGTATTTT.

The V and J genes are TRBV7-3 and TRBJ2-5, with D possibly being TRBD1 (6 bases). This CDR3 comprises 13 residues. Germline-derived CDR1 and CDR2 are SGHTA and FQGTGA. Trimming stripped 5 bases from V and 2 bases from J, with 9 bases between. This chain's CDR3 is CASSPDRQETQYF. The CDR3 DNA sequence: TGTGCCAGCAGCCCCGACAGGCAAGAGACCCAGTACTTC.

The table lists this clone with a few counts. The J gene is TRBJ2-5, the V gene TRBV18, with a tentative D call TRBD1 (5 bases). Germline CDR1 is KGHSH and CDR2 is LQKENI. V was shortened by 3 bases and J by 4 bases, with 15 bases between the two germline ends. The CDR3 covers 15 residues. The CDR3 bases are TGTGCCAGCTCACCGTTACCAGGGTTCGGAGAGACCCAGTACTTC. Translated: CASSPLPGFGETQYF.

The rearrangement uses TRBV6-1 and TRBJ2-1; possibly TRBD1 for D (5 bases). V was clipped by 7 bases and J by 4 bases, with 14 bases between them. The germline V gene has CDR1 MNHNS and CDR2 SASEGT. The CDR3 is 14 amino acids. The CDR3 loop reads CASTARQMYNEQFF. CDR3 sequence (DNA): TGTGCCAGCACAGCGAGACAGATGTACAATGAGCAGTTCTTC.

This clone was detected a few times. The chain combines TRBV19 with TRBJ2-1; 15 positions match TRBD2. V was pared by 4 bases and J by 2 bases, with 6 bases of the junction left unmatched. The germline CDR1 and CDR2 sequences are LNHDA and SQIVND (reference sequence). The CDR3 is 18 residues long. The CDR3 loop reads CASSRGLAGGITYNEQFF. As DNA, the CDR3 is TGTGCCAGTAGTAGGGGACTAGCGGGAGGAATCACCTACAATGAGCAGTTCTTC.

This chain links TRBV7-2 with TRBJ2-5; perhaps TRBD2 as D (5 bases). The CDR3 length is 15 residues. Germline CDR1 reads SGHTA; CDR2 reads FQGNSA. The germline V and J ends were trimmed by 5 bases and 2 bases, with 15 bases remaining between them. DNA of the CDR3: TGTGCCAGCAGCAAAAAGCGGTCTTTTCAAGAGACCCAGTACTTC. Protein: CASSKKRSFQETQYF.

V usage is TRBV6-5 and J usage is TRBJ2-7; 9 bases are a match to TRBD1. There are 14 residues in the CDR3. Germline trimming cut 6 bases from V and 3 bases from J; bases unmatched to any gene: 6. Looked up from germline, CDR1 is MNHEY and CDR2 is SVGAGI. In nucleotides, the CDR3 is TGTGCCAGCAGAGAGGACAGGGGAGACTACGAGCAGTACTTC. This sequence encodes CASREDRGDYEQYF.

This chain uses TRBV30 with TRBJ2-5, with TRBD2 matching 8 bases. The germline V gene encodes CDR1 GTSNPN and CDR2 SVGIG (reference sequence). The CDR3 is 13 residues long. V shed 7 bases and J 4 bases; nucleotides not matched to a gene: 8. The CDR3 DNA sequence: TGTGCCTCGTGGCGGGAGGACGGAGAGACCCAGTACTTC. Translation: CASWREDGETQYF.

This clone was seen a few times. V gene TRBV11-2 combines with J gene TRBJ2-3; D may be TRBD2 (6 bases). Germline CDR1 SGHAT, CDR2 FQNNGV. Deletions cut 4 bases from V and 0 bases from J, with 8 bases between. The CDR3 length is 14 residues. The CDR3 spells CASSSGTSTDTQYF. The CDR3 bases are TGTGCCAGCAGCTCCGGGACTAGCACAGATACGCAGTATTTT.